The 6 T cell receptor beta chains given below trace back to one sample, sequenced in a study of blood T cell repertoires in COVID-19. TCRdb's copy holds only in-frame clones and misses some; the assay was immunoSEQ multiplex PCR. Among around 100,000 clones listed, around nine tenths were seen once. Sequencing used peripheral blood. The receptors were sampled from a woman aged 70-85 years who had recovered from COVID-19.

This chain joins TRBV6-6 and TRBJ2-6, with TRBD1 identical over 7 bases. Germline CDR1 and CDR2: MNHNY and SVGAGI (reference sequence). This CDR3 contains 17 residues. Trimming at V came to 5 bases and at J to 0 bases, leaving 7 bases not matched to a gene. The CDR3 sequence: CASSPWTGLSGANVLTF. The CDR3 DNA is TGTGCCAGCAGTCCTTGGACAGGCCTCTCTGGGGCCAACGTCCTGACTTTC.

This clone showed up just once. J is TRBJ1-2 and V is TRBV18; 10 bases fit TRBD1. The CDR3 is 15 residues long. Germline lookup yields CDR1 KGHSH and CDR2 LQKENI. V was clipped by 8 bases and J by 1 base; unmatched bases: 7. The CDR3 region is CASTGQGVDNYGYTF. For the CDR3, the DNA is TGTGCCAGCACCGGACAGGGGGTCGATAACTATGGCTACACCTTC.

The genes are TRBV14 and TRBJ1-4, with D possibly being TRBD1 (5 bases). The CDR3 consists of 15 residues. Germline V gene lookup returns CDR1 SGHDN and CDR2 FVKESK. The ends were cut back, 4 bases at V and 4 bases at J, with 13 bases in the middle. CDR3 in amino acids: CASSRSPGHNEKLFF. The DNA for the CDR3 is TGTGCCAGCAGCCGAAGTCCAGGGCATAATGAAAAACTGTTTTTT.

The CDR3 DNA reads as TGTGCCAGCAGTTTAGTGGACAGGGCCAAAGAGACCCAGTACTTC. Translated, it gives CASSLVDRAKETQYF. The chain carries TRBV28 and TRBJ2-5; 8 nucleotides align to TRBD1. CDR1 and CDR2 from the germline V gene are MDHEN and SYDVKM. Trimming removed 2 bases from V and 3 bases from J; junction bases left unmatched: 5. This CDR3 is 15 amino acids long. Full variable domain (outside the CDR3, taken from reference TRBV28 and TRBJ2-5): DVKVTQSSRYLVKRTGEKVFLECVQDMDHENMFWYRQDPGLGLRLIYFSYDVKMKEKGDIPEGYSVSREKKERFSLILESASTNQTSMYLCASSLVDRAKETQYFGPGTRLLVL.

The rearrangement joins TRBV6-5 to TRBJ2-5; D possibly corresponds to TRBD2 (6 bases). V lost 0 bases, J lost 1 base, and 6 bases lay in between. The CDR3 extends over 14 amino acids. The germline V gene encodes CDR1 MNHEY and CDR2 SVGAGI. As DNA, the CDR3 is TGTGCCAGCAGTTACTCTAGCGGCCAAGAGACCCAGTACTTC. Translation: CASSYSSGQETQYF.

The genes are TRBV5-6 and TRBJ2-7; 8 nucleotides line up with TRBD1. Looked up from germline, CDR1 is SGHDT and CDR2 is YYEEEE. V was clipped by 2 bases and J by 4 bases; unmatched bases: 8. The CDR3 covers 15 residues. Here the CDR3 reads CASSLLRTGTYEQYF. Written as DNA, the CDR3 is TGTGCCAGCAGCTTATTGAGGACAGGGACTTACGAGCAGTACTTC.